This passage covers 2 T cell receptor beta chains from one sample sequenced in a study of T cell clones after liver transplantation. Profiling relied on immunoSEQ multiplex PCR, and the TCRdb table lists in-frame clones only, not all of them. The table lists about 80,000 clones, around four fifths of them singletons, with 0.4% to 0.6% in the top ten. The material was CD4+ T cells from blood, obtained almost 47 months after liver transplant. These receptor sequences come from a human patient who received a liver transplant. Part of the T cells may come from the graft donor.

The chain uses TRBV11-2 and TRBJ2-3; TRBD2 matches 10 bases. Germline CDR1 is SGHAT and CDR2 is FQNNGV. The ends lost 4 bases at V and 1 base at J; junction bases unmatched: 5. CDR3 length: 16 amino acids. CDR3 in amino acids: CASSSGGTSGTDTQYF. In nucleotides, the CDR3 is TGTGCCAGCAGCTCTGGAGGGACTAGCGGCACAGATACGCAGTATTTT.

The chain carries TRBV7-2 and TRBJ2-3; D is possibly TRBD2 (5 bases). This CDR3 is built from 16 residues. Germline CDR1 reads SGHTA; CDR2 reads FQGNSA. Deletions cut 1 base from V and 5 bases from J, with 16 bases between. This CDR3 reads CASSLGVRDFEDTQYF. The CDR3 DNA reads as TGTGCCAGCAGCTTAGGGGTCCGGGATTTCGAAGATACGCAGTATTTT. The variable domain in full, completed from reference TRBV7-2 and TRBJ2-3, reads GAGVSQSPSNKVTEKGKDVELRCDPISGHTALYWYRQSLGQGLEFLIYFQGNSAPDKSGLPSDRFSAERTGGSVSTLTIQRTQQEDSAVYLCASSLGVRDFEDTQYFGPGTRLTVL.